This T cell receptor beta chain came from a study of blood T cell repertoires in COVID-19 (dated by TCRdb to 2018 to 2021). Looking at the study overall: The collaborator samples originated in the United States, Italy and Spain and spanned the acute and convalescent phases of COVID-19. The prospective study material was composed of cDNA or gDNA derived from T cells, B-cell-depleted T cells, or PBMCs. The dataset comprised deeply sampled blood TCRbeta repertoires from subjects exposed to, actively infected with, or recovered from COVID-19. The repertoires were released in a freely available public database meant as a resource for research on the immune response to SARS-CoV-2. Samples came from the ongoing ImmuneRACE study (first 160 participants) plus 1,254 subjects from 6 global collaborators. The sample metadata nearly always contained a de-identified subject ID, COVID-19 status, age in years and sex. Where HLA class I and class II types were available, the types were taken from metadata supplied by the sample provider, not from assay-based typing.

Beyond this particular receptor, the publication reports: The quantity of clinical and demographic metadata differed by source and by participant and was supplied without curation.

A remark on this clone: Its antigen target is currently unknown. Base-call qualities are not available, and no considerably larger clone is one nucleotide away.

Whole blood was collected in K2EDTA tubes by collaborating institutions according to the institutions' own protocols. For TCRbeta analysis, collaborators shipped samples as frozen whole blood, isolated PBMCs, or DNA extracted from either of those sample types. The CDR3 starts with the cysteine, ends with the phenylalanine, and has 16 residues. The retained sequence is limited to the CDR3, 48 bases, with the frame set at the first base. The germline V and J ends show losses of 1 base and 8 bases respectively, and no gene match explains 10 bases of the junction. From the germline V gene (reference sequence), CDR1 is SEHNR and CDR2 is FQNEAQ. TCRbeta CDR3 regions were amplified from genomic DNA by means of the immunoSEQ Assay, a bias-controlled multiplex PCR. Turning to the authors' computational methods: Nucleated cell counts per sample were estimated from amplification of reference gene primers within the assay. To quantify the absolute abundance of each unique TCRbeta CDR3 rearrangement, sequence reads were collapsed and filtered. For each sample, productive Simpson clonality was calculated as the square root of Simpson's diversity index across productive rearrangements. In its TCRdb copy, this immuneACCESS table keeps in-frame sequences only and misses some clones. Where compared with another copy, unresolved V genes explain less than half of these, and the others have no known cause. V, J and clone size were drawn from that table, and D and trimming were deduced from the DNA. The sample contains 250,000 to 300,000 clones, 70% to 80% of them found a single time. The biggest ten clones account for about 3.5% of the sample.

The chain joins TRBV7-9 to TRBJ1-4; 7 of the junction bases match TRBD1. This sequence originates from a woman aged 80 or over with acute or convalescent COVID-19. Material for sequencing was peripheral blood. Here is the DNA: TGTGCCAGCAGCTTAGGCAGACAGGGATTCGGGGAAAAACTGTTTTTT. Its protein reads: CASSLGRQGFGEKLFF.